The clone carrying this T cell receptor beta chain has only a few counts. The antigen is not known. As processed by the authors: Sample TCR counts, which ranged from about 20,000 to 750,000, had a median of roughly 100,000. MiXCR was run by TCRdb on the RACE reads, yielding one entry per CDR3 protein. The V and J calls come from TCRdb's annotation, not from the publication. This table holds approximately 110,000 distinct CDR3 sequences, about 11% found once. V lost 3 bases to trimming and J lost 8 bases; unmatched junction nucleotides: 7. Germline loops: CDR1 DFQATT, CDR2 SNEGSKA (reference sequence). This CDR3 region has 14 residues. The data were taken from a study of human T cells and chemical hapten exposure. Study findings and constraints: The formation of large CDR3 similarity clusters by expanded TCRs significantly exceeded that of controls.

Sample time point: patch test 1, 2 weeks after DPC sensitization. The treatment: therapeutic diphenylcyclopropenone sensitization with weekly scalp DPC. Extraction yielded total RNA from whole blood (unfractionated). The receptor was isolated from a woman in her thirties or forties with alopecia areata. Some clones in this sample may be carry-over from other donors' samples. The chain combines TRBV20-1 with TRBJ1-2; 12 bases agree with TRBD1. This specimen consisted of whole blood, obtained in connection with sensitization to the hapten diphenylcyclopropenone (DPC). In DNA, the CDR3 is TGCAGTGCTAGGCCGGGACAGGGGGCAATGGGCTACACCTTC. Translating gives CSARPGQGAMGYTF.